This is a list of T cell receptor beta chains from one sample in a study of T cell responses to AZD1222 COVID-19 vaccine. Repertoires were generated with immunoSEQ multiplex PCR, while TCRdb's copy carries only in-frame clones and drops some. Of fewer than 200,000 clones in the sample, over 80% were seen once. The sequencing used peripheral blood, collected 28 days after the second dose of the MenACWY control vaccine. The receptors here all came from an adult who received the MenACWY meningococcal vaccine as a control. Both conserved end residues are part of each CDR3. The order of the fields is CDR3 length, clone size, J gene, V gene, D gene, CDR3 protein, CDR3 DNA. The D gene is left open where the match is weak. Only part of the rows carry a size: once, few, many, or a class if the clone is expanded.

len: 15
abundance: .
j_gene: TRBJ2-3
v_gene: TRBV10-1
d_gene: TRBD2
CDR3aa: CASSPQRELTDTQYF
CDR3nt: TGCGCCAGCAGTCCCCAGCGGGAGTTGACAGATACGCAGTATTTT

len: 17
abundance: .
j_gene: TRBJ1-1
v_gene: TRBV28
d_gene: .
CDR3aa: CASRTMEETVGDTEAFF
CDR3nt: TGTGCCAGCAGAACGATGGAGGAGACTGTGGGGGACACTGAAGCTTTCTTT

len: 15
abundance: .
j_gene: TRBJ2-2
v_gene: TRBV24-1
d_gene: TRBD2
CDR3aa: CATSDISGWIGELFF
CDR3nt: TGTGCCACCAGTGATATTAGCGGGTGGATCGGGGAGCTGTTTTTT

len: 18
abundance: .
j_gene: TRBJ1-5
v_gene: TRBV6-6
d_gene: TRBD1
CDR3aa: CASSLITGTGASNQPQHF
CDR3nt: TGTGCCAGCAGTCTAATTACCGGGACAGGGGCCAGCAATCAGCCCCAGCATTTT

len: 14
abundance: .
j_gene: TRBJ2-7
v_gene: TRBV19
d_gene: .
CDR3aa: CASSIEASIYEQYF
CDR3nt: TGTGCCAGTAGTATAGAGGCTAGCATCTACGAGCAGTACTTC

len: 15
abundance: few
j_gene: TRBJ2-1
v_gene: TRBV9
d_gene: .
CDR3aa: CASTRSGQLYNEQFF
CDR3nt: TGTGCCAGCACAAGAAGCGGGCAACTTTACAATGAGCAGTTCTTC

len: 16
abundance: .
j_gene: TRBJ1-3
v_gene: TRBV9
d_gene: TRBD1
CDR3aa: CASSVEGGSSGNTIYF
CDR3nt: TGTGCCAGCAGCGTGGAAGGGGGCAGCTCTGGAAACACCATATATTTT

len: 13
abundance: .
j_gene: TRBJ2-6
v_gene: TRBV27
d_gene: .
CDR3aa: CASSLSRANVLTF
CDR3nt: TGTGCCAGCAGTTTATCTCGGGCCAACGTCCTGACTTTC

len: 14
abundance: .
j_gene: TRBJ2-5
v_gene: TRBV2
d_gene: .
CDR3aa: CASKWLGTQETQYF
CDR3nt: TGTGCCAGCAAGTGGTTGGGAACCCAGGAGACCCAGTACTTC

len: 16
abundance: .
j_gene: TRBJ2-3
v_gene: TRBV19
d_gene: TRBD2
CDR3aa: CASRVTSGILTDTQYF
CDR3nt: TGTGCCAGTAGGGTGACTAGCGGGATCCTAACAGATACGCAGTATTTT

len: 12
abundance: .
j_gene: TRBJ1-2
v_gene: TRBV29-1
d_gene: .
CDR3aa: CSVEIAVYGYTF
CDR3nt: TGCAGCGTTGAAATCGCTGTCTATGGCTACACCTTC

len: 13
abundance: .
j_gene: TRBJ1-4
v_gene: TRBV9
d_gene: TRBD1
CDR3aa: CASSVGQGLIPFF
CDR3nt: TGTGCCAGCAGCGTAGGACAGGGGTTAATACCGTTTTTT

len: 13
abundance: .
j_gene: TRBJ1-6
v_gene: TRBV30
d_gene: .
CDR3aa: CAWSVNLGSPLHF
CDR3nt: TGTGCCTGGAGTGTTAACCTGGGTTCACCCCTCCACTTT

len: 15
abundance: .
j_gene: TRBJ2-7
v_gene: TRBV3-1/TRBV3-2
d_gene: TRBD1
CDR3aa: CASSQRDRQSYEQYF
CDR3nt: TGTGCCAGCAGCCAAAGGGACAGACAGTCCTACGAGCAGTACTTC

len: 15
abundance: .
j_gene: TRBJ2-2
v_gene: TRBV14
d_gene: .
CDR3aa: CASSRRQSYTGELFF
CDR3nt: TGTGCCAGCAGCCGCAGACAATCTTACACCGGGGAGCTGTTTTTT

len: 15
abundance: .
j_gene: TRBJ2-7
v_gene: TRBV13
d_gene: .
CDR3aa: CASSYSGDNSYEQYF
CDR3nt: TGTGCCAGCAGCTACAGCGGGGACAACTCCTACGAGCAGTACTTC

len: 13
abundance: .
j_gene: TRBJ1-5
v_gene: TRBV6-5
d_gene: .
CDR3aa: CASSRQVGQPQHF
CDR3nt: TGTGCCAGCAGTAGACAGGTTGGACAGCCCCAGCATTTT

len: 12
abundance: .
j_gene: TRBJ1-2
v_gene: TRBV6-5
d_gene: TRBD1
CDR3aa: CASRGQGGGYTF
CDR3nt: TGTGCCAGCAGGGGACAGGGCGGAGGCTACACCTTC

len: 15
abundance: .
j_gene: TRBJ2-7
v_gene: TRBV7-9
d_gene: .
CDR3aa: CASSFGLQGSYEQYF
CDR3nt: TGTGCCAGCAGCTTTGGGCTTCAGGGCTCCTACGAGCAGTACTTC

len: 12
abundance: .
j_gene: TRBJ1-2
v_gene: TRBV10-3
d_gene: TRBD1
CDR3aa: CAISGDSGGYTF
CDR3nt: TGTGCCATCAGTGGGGACAGCGGTGGCTACACCTTC

len: 16
abundance: .
j_gene: TRBJ1-1
v_gene: TRBV7-2
d_gene: TRBD1
CDR3aa: CASSPWTGRGGTEAFF
CDR3nt: TGTGCCAGCAGCCCCTGGACAGGGAGGGGGGGAACTGAAGCTTTCTTT

len: 16
abundance: once
j_gene: TRBJ1-2
v_gene: TRBV25-1
d_gene: .
CDR3aa: CASSERPGVSNYGYTF
CDR3nt: TGTGCCAGCAGTGAGCGCCCGGGTGTCTCTAACTATGGCTACACCTTC

len: 15
abundance: once
j_gene: TRBJ1-4
v_gene: TRBV28
d_gene: .
CDR3aa: CASIPGGSVNEKLFF
CDR3nt: TGTGCCAGCATCCCTGGGGGGTCGGTTAATGAAAAACTGTTTTTT